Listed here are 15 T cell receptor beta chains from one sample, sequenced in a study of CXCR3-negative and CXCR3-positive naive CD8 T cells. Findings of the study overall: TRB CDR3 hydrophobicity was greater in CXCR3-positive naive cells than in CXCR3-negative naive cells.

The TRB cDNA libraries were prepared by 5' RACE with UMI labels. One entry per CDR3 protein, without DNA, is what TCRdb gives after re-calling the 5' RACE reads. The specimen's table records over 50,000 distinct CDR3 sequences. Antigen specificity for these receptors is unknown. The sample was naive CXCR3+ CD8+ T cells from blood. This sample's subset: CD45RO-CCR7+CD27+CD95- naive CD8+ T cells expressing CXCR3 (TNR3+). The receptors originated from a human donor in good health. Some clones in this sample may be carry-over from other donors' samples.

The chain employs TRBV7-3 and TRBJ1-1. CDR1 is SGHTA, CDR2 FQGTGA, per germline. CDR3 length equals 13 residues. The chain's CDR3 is CASSLSAGAEAFF.

The CDR3 sequence is CASSLSSGSSYEQYF. J is TRBJ2-7 and V is TRBV5-1; without DNA, the TCRdb call of TRBD2 cannot be checked. Germline CDR1 and CDR2: SGHRS and YFSETQ. The CDR3 consists of 15 residues.

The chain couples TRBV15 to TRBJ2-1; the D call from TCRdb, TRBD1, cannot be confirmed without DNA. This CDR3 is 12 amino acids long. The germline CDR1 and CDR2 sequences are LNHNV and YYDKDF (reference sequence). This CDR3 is CATSSTGQGRFF.

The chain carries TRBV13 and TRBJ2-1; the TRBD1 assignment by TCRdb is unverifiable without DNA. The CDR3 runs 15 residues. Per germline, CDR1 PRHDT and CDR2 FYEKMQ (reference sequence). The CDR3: CASSSRQGGYNEQFF.

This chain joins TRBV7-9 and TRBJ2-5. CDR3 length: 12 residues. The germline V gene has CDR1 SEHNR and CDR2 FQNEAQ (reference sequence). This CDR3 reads CASSSSRETQYF. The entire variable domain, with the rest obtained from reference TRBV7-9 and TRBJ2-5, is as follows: DTGVSQNPRHKITKRGQNVTFRCDPISEHNRLYWYRQTLGQGPEFLTYFQNEAQLEKSRLLSDRFSAERPKGSFSTLEIQRTEQGDSAMYLCASSSSRETQYFGPGTRLLVL.

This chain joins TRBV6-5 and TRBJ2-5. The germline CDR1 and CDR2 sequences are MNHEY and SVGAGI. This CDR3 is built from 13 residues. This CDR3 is CASSYPTWETQYF.

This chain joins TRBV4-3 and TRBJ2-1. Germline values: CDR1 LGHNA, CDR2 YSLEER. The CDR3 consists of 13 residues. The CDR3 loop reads CASSQDPDNEQFF.

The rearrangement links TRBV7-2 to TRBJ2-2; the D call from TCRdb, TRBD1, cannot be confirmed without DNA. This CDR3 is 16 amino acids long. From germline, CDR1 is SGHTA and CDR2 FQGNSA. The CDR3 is CASSSGAGLNTGELFF.

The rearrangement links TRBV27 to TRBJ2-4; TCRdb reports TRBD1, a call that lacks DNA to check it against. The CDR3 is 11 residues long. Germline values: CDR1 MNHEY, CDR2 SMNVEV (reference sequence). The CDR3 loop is CASSQGQGWYF.

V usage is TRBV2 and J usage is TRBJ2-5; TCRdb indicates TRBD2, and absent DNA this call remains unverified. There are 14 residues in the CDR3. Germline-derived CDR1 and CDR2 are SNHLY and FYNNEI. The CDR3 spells CASSPARGAETQYF.

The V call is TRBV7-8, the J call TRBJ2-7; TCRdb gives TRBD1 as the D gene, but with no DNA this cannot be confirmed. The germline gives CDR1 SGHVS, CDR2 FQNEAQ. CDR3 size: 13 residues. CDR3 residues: CASSWRTGYEQYF.

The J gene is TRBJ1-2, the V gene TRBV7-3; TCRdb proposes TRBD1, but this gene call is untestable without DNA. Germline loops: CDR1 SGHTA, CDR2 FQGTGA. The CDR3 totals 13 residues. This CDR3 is CASSSTGDYGYTF.

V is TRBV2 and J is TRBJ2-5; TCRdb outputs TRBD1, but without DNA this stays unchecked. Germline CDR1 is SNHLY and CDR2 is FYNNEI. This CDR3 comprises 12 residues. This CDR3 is CASRGTGETQYF.

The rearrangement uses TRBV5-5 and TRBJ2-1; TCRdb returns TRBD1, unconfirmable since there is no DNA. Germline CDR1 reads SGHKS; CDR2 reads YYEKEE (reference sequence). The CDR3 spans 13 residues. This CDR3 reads CASSQPPGREQFF.

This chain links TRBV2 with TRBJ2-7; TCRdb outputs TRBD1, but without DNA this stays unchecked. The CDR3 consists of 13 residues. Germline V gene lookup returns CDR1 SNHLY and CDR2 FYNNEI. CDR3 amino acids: CASDRDVTYEQYF.